The source of this T cell receptor beta chain is a study of OX40 agonist ivuxolimab in advanced cancers. Study-level information: Patients enrolled in dose escalation were diagnosed with hepatocellular carcinoma, melanoma, renal cell or head and neck cancer. Notes on the study in general: Antigen specificity remained undetermined for the expanded peripheral T cells. More expanded clones were seen, on average, in CD8+ T cells than in CD4+.

As for this clone: Its antigen is unknown.

Sequencing used immunoSEQ multiplex PCR; TCRdb keeps in-frame clones, though not all of them. The sample has about 40,000 clones; over 75% are singletons. Trimming removed 5 bases from V and 2 bases from J; junction bases left unmatched: 11. Germline V CDR1 and CDR2: MDHEN, SYDVKM. The CDR3 loop spans 17 amino acids. The TCR originated in an adult with an advanced solid tumor such as melanoma, head and neck, liver or kidney cancer. The starting material was CD4+ or CD8+ T cells sorted from blood, obtained in a trial of the OX40 agonist ivuxolimab. The V gene is TRBV28, the J gene TRBJ2-7; 11 nucleotides align to TRBD2. CDR3 sequence reads: CASSPRGSGRGPYEQYF. The CDR3 region has the DNA TGTGCCAGCAGTCCTCGCGGTAGCGGGAGGGGTCCCTACGAGCAGTACTTC. Filled out from reference TRBV28 and TRBJ2-7, the complete variable domain reads DVKVTQSSRYLVKRTGEKVFLECVQDMDHENMFWYRQDPGLGLRLIYFSYDVKMKEKGDIPEGYSVSREKKERFSLILESASTNQTSMYLCASSPRGSGRGPYEQYFGPGTRLTVT.